The clone carrying this T cell receptor beta chain was counted at least ten times. Its antigen is undetermined. The CDR3 is 16 amino acids. V shed 3 bases and J shed 0 bases, with 16 bases lying between them. The germline V gene has CDR1 DFQATT and CDR2 SNEGSKA (reference sequence). This specimen comes from a study of early T cells in non-severe SARS-CoV-2 infection. Whole-study context: The study sequenced bulk RNA from unsorted whole blood, with chains unpaired. General study results and limits: VDJdb matching, biased toward anti-spike CD8 responses, missed private and CD4 specificities.

As part of library construction, unique molecular identifiers were attached to individual cDNA molecules. TCRdb fed the 5' RACE reads into MiXCR, producing one record per CDR3 protein. The repertoire holds over 30,000 distinct CDR3 sequences, approximately 5.2% seen once, with about 5.3% in the top ten. This receptor was identified in an adult who was a healthcare worker with PCR-confirmed SARS-CoV-2 infection or an uninfected control (not recorded which). The gene calls are TRBV20-1 and TRBJ2-3, with D uncertain. Sample: whole blood. CDR3 region: CSASPSSGASTDTQYF. Written as DNA, the CDR3 is TGCAGTGCTAGTCCCTCCTCCGGCGCTAGCACAGATACGCAGTATTTT.